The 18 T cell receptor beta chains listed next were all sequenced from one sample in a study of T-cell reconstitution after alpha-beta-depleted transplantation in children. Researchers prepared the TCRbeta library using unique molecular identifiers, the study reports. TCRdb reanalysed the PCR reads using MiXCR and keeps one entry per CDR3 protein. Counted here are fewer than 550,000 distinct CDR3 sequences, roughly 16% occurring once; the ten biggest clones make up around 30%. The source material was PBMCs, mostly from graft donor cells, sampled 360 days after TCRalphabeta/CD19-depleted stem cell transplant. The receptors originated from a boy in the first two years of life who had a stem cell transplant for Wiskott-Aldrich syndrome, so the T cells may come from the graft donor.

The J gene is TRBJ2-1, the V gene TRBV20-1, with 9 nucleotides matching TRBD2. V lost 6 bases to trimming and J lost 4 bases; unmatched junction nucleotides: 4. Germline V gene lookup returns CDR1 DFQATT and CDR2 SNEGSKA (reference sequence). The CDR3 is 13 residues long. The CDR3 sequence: CSAPLAGYNEQFF. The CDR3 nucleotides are TGCAGTGCCCCCCTAGCGGGGTACAATGAGCAGTTCTTC.

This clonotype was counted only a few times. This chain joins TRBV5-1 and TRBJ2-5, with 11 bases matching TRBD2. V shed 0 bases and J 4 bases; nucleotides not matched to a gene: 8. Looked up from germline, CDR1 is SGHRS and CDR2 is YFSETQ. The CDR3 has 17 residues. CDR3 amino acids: CASSLAKLAGVRETQYF. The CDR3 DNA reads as TGCGCCAGCAGCTTGGCAAAACTAGCGGGGGTACGAGAGACCCAGTACTTC.

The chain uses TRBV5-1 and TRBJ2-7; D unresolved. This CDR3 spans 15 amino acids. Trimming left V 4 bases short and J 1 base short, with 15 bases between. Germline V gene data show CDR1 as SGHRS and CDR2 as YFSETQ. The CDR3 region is CASSALVGVSYEQYF. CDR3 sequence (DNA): TGCGCCAGCAGCGCCCTAGTTGGGGTGTCCTACGAGCAGTACTTC.

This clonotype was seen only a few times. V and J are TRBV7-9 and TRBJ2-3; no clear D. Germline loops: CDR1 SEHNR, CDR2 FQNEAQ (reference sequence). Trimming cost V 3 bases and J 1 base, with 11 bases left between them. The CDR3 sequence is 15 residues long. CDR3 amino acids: CASSLTRIGTDTQYF. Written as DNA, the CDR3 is TGTGCCAGCAGCTTGACACGAATTGGCACAGATACGCAGTATTTT.

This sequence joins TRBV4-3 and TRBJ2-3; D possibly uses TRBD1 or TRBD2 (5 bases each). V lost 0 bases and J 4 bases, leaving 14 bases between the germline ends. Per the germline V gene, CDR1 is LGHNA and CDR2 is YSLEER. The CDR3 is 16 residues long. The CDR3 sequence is CASSQEASRGADTQYF. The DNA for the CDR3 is TGCGCCAGCAGCCAAGAGGCGAGCCGAGGGGCAGATACGCAGTATTTT.

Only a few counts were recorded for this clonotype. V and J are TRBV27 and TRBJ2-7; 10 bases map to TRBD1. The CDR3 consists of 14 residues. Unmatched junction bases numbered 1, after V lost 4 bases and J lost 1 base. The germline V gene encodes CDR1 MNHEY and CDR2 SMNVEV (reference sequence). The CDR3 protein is CASSSGQGSYEQYF. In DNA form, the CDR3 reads TGTGCCAGCAGTTCGGGACAGGGGTCCTACGAGCAGTACTTC.

Written as DNA, the CDR3 is TGTGCCACCAGTGATTTGCATCCTAGCGATACGCAGTATTTT. It specifies CATSDLHPSDTQYF. The chain joins TRBV24-1 to TRBJ2-3, with D possibly TRBD2 on 5 matching bases. The V end lost 0 bases, the J end lost 6 bases, and 9 bases lay between the germline ends. The CDR3 has 14 amino acids. Per the germline V gene, CDR1 is KGHDR and CDR2 is SFDVKD.

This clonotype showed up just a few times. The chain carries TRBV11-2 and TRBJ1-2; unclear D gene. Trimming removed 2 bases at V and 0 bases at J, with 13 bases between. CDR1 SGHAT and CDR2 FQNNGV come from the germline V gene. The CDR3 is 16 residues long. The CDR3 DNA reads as TGTGCCAGCAGCTTATGGGGAGGAAGAGCTAACTATGGCTACACCTTC. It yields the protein CASSLWGGRANYGYTF.

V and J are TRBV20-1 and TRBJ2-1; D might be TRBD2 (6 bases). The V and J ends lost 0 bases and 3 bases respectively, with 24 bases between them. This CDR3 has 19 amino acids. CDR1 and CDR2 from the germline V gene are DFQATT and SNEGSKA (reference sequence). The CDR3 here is CSARDRENRGSEDYNEQFF. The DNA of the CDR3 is TGCAGTGCTAGAGATCGGGAGAACCGAGGTTCTGAGGACTACAATGAGCAGTTCTTC.

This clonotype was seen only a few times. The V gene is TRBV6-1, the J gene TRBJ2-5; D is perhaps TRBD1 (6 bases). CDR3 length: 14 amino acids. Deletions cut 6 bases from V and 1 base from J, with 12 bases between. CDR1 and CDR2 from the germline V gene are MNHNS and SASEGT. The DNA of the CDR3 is TGTGCCAGCAGGACAACAGGGAGCCAAGAGACCCAGTACTTC. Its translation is CASRTTGSQETQYF.

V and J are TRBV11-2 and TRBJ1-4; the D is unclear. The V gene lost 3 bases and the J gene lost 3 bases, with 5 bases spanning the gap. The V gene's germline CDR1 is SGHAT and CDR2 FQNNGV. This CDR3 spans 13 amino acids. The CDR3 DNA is TGTGCCAGCAGCTTGGAGGCTAATGAAAAACTGTTTTTT. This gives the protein CASSLEANEKLFF.

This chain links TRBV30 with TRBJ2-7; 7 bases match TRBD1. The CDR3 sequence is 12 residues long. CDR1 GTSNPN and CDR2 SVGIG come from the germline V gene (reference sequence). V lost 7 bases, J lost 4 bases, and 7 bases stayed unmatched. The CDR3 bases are TGTGCCTCGTACCGGGACAGATACGAGCAGTACTTC. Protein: CASYRDRYEQYF.

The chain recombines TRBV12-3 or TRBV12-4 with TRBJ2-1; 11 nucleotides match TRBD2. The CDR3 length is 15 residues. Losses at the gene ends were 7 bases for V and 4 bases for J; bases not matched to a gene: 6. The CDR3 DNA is TGTGCCAGCACCGTAGGGACTAGCGGTTACAATGAGCAGTTCTTC. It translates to CASTVGTSGYNEQFF.

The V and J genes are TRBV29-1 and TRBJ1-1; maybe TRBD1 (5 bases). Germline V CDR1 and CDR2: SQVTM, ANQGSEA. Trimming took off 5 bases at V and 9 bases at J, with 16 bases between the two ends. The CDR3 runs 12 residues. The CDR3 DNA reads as TGCAGCGTTAGGGGACCGGGAGTTCAAGCTTTCTTT. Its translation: CSVRGPGVQAFF. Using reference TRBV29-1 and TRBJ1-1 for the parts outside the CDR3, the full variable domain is SAVISQKPSRDICQRGTSLTIQCQVDSQVTMMFWYRQQPGQSLTLIATANQGSEATYESGFVIDKFPISRPNLTFSTLTVSNMSPEDSSIYLCSVRGPGVQAFFGQGTRLTVV.

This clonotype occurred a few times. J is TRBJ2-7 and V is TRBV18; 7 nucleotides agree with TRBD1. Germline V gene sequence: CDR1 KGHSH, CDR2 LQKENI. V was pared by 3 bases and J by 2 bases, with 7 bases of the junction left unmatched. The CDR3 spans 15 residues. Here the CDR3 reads CASSPGQRTTYEQYF. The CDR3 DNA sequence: TGTGCCAGCTCACCGGGACAGCGTACTACCTACGAGCAGTACTTC.

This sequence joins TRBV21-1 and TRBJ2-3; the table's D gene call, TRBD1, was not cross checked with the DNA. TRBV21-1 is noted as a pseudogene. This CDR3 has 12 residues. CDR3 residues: CARDSASDTQYF. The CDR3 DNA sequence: TGTGCCAGGGACAGTGCGAGCGATACGCAGTATTTT.

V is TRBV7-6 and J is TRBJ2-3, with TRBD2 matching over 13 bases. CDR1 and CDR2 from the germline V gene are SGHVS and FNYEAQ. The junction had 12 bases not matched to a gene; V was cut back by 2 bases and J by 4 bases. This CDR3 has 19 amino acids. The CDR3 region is CASSLTILAGGPPADTQYF. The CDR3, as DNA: TGTGCCAGCAGCTTAACTATACTAGCGGGGGGGCCTCCCGCAGATACGCAGTATTTT. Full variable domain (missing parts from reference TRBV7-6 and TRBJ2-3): GAGVSQSPRYKVTKRGQDVALRCDPISGHVSLYWYRQALGQGPEFLTYFNYEAQQDKSGLPNDRFSAERPEGSISTLTIQRTEQRDSAMYRCASSLTILAGGPPADTQYFGPGTRLTVL.

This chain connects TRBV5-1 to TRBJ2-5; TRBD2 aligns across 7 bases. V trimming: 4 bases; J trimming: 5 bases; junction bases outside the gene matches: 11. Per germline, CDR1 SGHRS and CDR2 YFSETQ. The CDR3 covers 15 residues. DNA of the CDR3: TGCGCCAGCAGCCGAGACGGGAGGAGGCGGGAGACCCAGTACTTC. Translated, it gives CASSRDGRRRETQYF.